The clone carrying this T cell receptor (beta chain) has just one count. The sample belongs to a study of blood T cell repertoires in COVID-19. Produced via immunoSEQ multiplex PCR; TCRdb's table is partial and in-frame only. The sample carries some 200,000 clones, less than 90% recorded once. The sequenced sample consisted of peripheral blood. The sequence was obtained from a woman in her forties or fifties with acute or convalescent COVID-19.

CDR3 bases: TGTGCCAGCAACCGAGCCGGGACTAGAGGGCCCTACAATGAGCAGTTCTTC. Amino acid sequence: CASNRAGTRGPYNEQFF. V and J are TRBV11-2 and TRBJ2-1, with 8 bases lining up with TRBD2. J lost 2 bases, V lost 7 bases, and 13 bases had no gene match. The CDR3 totals 17 residues. Germline V CDR1 and CDR2: SGHAT, FQNNGV.